This T cell receptor (beta chain) was documented in a study of radiotherapy plus CTLA-4 blockade in lung cancer. About the study: Of the patients, 15% to 20% showed objective responses and around 32% attained disease control. Study results and caveats: Early blood T cell clone changes and increased post-radiation serum interferon-beta were reportedly the strongest response predictors. TCR clones originating in tumors grew in number in blood after radiotherapy plus ipilimumab.

TCRdb's table, derived via immunoSEQ multiplex PCR, lists solely in-frame clones and lacks some. The repertoire consists of tens of thousands of clones, with 82% occurring once and the leading ten covering roughly 23%. A note on this clone: Its antigen is as yet unknown.

Focal radiation was given together with CTLA-4 blockade (ipilimumab) to patients with chemo-refractory metastatic non-small-cell lung cancer. This CDR3 comprises 13 residues. Trimming took 5 bases from V and 5 from J, leaving 11 bases between them. Per the germline V gene, CDR1 is SGHRS and CDR2 is YFSETQ. Material: peripheral blood, obtained from a patient treated with radiotherapy plus ipilimumab. J is TRBJ1-5 and V is TRBV5-1; D possibly corresponds to TRBD1 (5 bases). This clonotype was obtained from a human donor with non-small cell lung cancer that progressed on radiotherapy plus ipilimumab. In DNA form, the CDR3 reads TGCGCCAGCAGGATGACAGACGATCAGCCCCAGCATTTT. It translates to CASRMTDDQPQHF.